The clone carrying this T cell receptor (beta chain) occurred once. This entry comes from a study of blood T cell repertoires in COVID-19. The CDR3 contains 15 residues. Per the germline V gene, CDR1 is MNHEY and CDR2 is SMNVEV (reference sequence). V was clipped by 11 bases and J by 5 bases; unmatched bases: 9. The authors' processing: Reference gene primer amplification gave estimated nucleated cell counts. The data were produced by immunoSEQ multiplex PCR, yet TCRdb's version contains in-frame clones alone and is incomplete. Clone size and the V and J calls come from that table; the DNA yielded D and trimming. The sample has around 100,000 clones; roughly 80% are singletons.

Input material: peripheral blood. This chain joins TRBV27 and TRBJ2-5; the match to TRBD2 covers 15 bases. The TCR comes from a human donor in a cohort sampled during active COVID-19. The CDR3 spells CASGLAGGPRETQYF. Written as DNA, the CDR3 is TGTGCCTCCGGACTAGCGGGAGGGCCTCGGGAGACCCAGTACTTC.